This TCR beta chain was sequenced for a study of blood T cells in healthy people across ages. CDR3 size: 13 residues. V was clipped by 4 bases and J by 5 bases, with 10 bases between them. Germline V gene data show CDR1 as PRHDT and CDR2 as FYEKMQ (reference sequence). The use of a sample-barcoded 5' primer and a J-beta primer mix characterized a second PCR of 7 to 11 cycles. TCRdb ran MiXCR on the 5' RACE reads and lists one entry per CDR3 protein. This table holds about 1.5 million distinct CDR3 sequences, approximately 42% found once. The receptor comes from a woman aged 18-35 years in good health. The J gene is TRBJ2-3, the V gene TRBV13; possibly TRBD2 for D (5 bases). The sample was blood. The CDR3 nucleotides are TGTGCCAGCAGCTCGGGATTTTTAGATACGCAGTATTTT. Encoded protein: CASSSGFLDTQYF.